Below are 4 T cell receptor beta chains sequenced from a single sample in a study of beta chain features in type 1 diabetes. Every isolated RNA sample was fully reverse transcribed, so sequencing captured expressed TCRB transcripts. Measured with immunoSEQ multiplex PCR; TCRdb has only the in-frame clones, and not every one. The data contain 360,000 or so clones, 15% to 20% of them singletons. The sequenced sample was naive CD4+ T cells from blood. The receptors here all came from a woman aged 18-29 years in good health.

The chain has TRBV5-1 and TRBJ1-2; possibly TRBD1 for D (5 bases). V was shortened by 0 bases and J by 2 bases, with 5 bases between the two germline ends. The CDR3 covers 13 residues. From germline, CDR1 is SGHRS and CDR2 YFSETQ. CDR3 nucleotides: TGCGCCAGCAGCTTGGAGGGGAACTATGGCTACACCTTC. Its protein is CASSLEGNYGYTF.

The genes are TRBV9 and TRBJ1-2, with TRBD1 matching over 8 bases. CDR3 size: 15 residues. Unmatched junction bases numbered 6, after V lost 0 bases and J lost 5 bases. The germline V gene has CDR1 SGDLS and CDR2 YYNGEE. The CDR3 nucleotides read TGTGCCAGCAGCGTAGGGGGGACAGGCGAATATGGCTACACCTTC. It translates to CASSVGGTGEYGYTF.

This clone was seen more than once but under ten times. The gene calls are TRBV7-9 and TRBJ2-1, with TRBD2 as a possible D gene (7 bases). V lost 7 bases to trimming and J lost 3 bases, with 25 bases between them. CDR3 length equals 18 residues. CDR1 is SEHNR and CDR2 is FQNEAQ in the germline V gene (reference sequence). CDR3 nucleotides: TGTGCCAGCACCCCATTATATGGGGCGGGGGCTCGCTACAATGAGCAGTTCTTC. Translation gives CASTPLYGAGARYNEQFF.

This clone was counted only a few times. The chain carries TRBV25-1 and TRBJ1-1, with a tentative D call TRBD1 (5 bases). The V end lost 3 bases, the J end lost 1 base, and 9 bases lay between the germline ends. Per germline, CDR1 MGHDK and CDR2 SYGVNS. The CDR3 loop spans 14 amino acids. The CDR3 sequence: CASSDSGWNTEAFF. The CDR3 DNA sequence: TGTGCCAGCAGTGATTCAGGGTGGAACACTGAAGCTTTCTTT.